This TCR beta chain was identified during a study of blood T cell repertoires in COVID-19. As for the study in general: Sites in the United States, Italy and Spain provided acute and convalescent COVID-19 samples. T cells, B-cell-depleted T cells, or PBMCs supplied cDNA or gDNA.

The J segment lost 6 bases and the V segment lost 6 bases, leaving 11 bases of the junction unmatched. This CDR3 comprises 15 residues. CDR1 is LNHDA, CDR2 SQIVND, per germline (reference sequence). Authors' methods: Cell counts per sample came from amplifying reference gene primers. Produced via immunoSEQ multiplex PCR; TCRdb's table is partial and in-frame only. V and J calls and clone size are those listed in that table; D and trimming were worked out from the DNA. The table records fewer than 70,000 clones, more than 80% of them present only once. This clonotype was obtained from a woman of 80 years or more with active COVID-19. Sequencing was done on a sample of peripheral blood. The chain is built from TRBV19 and TRBJ1-5; 7 positions match TRBD1. This CDR3 is CASRKQGSGSQPQHF. The DNA for the CDR3 is TGTGCCAGTAGGAAACAGGGGAGTGGGAGTCAGCCCCAGCATTTT.